What follows describes a single T cell receptor (beta chain). Those enrolled in Seattle joined during active infection and were followed longitudinally afterward. The sample comes from a study of blood T cell repertoires in COVID-19. Study details: Specimens from acute and convalescent COVID-19 originated in the United States, Italy and Spain. T cells, B-cell-depleted T cells, or PBMCs supplied cDNA or gDNA.

Germline V gene data show CDR1 as SNHLY and CDR2 as FYNNEI. The CDR3 sequence is 13 residues long. V lost 11 bases and J lost 5; bases outside the gene matches: 9. Authors' methods: For nucleated cells, counts were estimated from reference gene primer amplification. Libraries were prepared by immunoSEQ multiplex PCR; TCRdb keeps only in-frame clonotypes and omits some of them. Clonal size and the V and J genes are those of that table, whereas D and trimming came from the DNA. The repertoire holds about 240,000 clones, with roughly 81% as singletons. The V and J genes are TRBV2 and TRBJ1-3; 7 nucleotides align to TRBD1. The sequencing input was peripheral blood. The TCR sequence derives from a woman older than 75 with COVID-19, enrolled during active disease. The CDR3 is CAGTRDSRNTIYF. Here the CDR3 DNA reads TGTGCCGGCACAAGGGACAGCCGAAACACCATATATTTT.